This TCR beta chain appears in the sequencing data of a study of blood T cell repertoires in COVID-19. Study-level information: Samples came from the United States, Italy and Spain, spanning acute and convalescent COVID-19. T cells, B-cell-depleted T cells, or PBMCs provided the cDNA or gDNA that served as material.

Produced via immunoSEQ multiplex PCR; TCRdb's table is partial and in-frame only. Of 200,000 to 250,000 clones in the sample, around 81% were seen once. The age range of participants was 18 to 89 years, with residence in some 25 US areas. Cohort placement rested on clinical history that participants reported themselves. This clonotype was sampled from a woman between 45 and 60 years old with acute COVID-19. Material: PBMCs or T cells enriched from blood (not recorded which).

DNA of the CDR3: TGTGCCAGCAGTTACTTGGACAGCCTGGCCGAGCAGTACTTC. It is translated as CASSYLDSLAEQYF. The genes are TRBV6-6 and TRBJ2-7; TRBD1 might be the D (6 bases). V lost 1 base to trimming and J lost 6 bases, with 13 bases between them. In germline, CDR1 is MNHNY, CDR2 SVGAGI (reference sequence). The length of the CDR3 is 14 residues.